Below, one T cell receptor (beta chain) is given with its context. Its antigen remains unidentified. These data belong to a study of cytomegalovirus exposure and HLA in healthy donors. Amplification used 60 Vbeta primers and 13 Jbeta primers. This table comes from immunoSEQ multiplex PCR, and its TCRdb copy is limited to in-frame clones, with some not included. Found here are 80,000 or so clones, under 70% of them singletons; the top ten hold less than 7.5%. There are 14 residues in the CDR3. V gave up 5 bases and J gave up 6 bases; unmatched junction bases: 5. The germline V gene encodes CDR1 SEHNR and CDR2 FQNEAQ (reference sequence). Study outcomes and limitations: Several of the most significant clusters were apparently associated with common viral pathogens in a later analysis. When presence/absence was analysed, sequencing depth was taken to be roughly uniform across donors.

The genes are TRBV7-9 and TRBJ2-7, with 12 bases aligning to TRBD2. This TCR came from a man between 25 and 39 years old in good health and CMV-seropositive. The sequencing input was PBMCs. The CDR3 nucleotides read TGTGCCAGCAGCACCACGGGACTAGCGGGCGAGCAGTACTTC. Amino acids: CASSTTGLAGEQYF.